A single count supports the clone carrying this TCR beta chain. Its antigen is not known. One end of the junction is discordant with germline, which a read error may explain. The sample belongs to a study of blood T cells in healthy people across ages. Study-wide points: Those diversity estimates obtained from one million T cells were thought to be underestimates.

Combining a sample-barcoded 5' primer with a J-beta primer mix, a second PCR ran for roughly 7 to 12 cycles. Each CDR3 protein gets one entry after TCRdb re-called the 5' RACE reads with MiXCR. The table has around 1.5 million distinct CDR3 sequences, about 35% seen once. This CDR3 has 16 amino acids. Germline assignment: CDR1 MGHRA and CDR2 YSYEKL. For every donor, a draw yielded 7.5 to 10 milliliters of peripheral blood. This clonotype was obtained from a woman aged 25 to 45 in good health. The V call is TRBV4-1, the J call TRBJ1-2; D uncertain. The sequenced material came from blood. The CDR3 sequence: CASSQEMGGLDYGHTF. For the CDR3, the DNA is TGCGCCAGCAGCCAAGAGATGGGTGGCCTCGACTATGGCCACACCTTC.